This entry describes one T cell receptor beta chain. This CDR3 comprises 16 residues. The junction had 9 bases not matched to a gene; V was cut back by 5 bases and J by 3 bases. The germline gives CDR1 LNHDA, CDR2 SQIVND (reference sequence). In the study's own analysis: Reference gene primer amplification gave estimated nucleated cell counts. TCRdb's copy holds only in-frame clones and misses some; the assay was immunoSEQ multiplex PCR. V, J and clone size were drawn from that table, and D and trimming were deduced from the DNA. The table records roughly 140,000 clones, 80% to 90% of them present only once. This entry is derived from a study of blood T cell repertoires in COVID-19. About the research overall: Italy, Spain and the United States were the sources of the convalescent and acute COVID-19 samples. Sources were T cells, B-cell-depleted T cells, or PBMCs; the material itself was cDNA or gDNA.

The TCR comes from a man between 65 and 85 years old with acute or convalescent COVID-19. What was sequenced was peripheral blood. This chain joins TRBV19 and TRBJ2-1, with TRBD2 matching 8 bases. The chain's CDR3 is CASSPVGAGGYNEQFF. The CDR3 nucleotides are TGTGCCAGTAGTCCCGTCGGGGCGGGAGGCTACAATGAGCAGTTCTTC. The full variable domain, in which reference TRBV19 and TRBJ2-1 provide the parts outside the CDR3, is DGGITQSPKYLFRKEGQNVTLSCEQNLNHDAMYWYRQDPGQGLRLIYYSQIVNDFQKGDIAEGYSVSREKKESFPLTVTSAQKNPTAFYLCASSPVGAGGYNEQFFGPGTRLTVL.